The present entry profiles one TCR beta chain with its context. No antigen is known for it. The CDR3 loop spans 15 amino acids. The germline V gene encodes CDR1 LGHNA and CDR2 YNFKEQ. V was trimmed by 1 base and J by 4 bases, leaving 12 bases between them. The record originates from a study of cytomegalovirus exposure and HLA in healthy donors. Study-wide results and limits: Reports showed the classifier diagnosing cytomegalovirus status with high specificity and sensitivity.

PCR amplification relied on 60 Vbeta primers (plus 13 Jbeta primers). Clones were sequenced by immunoSEQ multiplex PCR, and TCRdb holds only the in-frame ones, with some missing. In the table there are 190,000 or so clones, 80% of which are singletons. Sequenced sample: PBMCs. V and J are TRBV4-2 and TRBJ2-3; TRBD1 is a possible D gene (6 bases). The source of this sequence is a boy aged 5-17 years in good health and CMV-seronegative. For the CDR3, the DNA is TGTGCCAGCAGCCAAGGCTTCGCAGGGGCAGATACGCAGTATTTT. Translation gives CASSQGFAGADTQYF.